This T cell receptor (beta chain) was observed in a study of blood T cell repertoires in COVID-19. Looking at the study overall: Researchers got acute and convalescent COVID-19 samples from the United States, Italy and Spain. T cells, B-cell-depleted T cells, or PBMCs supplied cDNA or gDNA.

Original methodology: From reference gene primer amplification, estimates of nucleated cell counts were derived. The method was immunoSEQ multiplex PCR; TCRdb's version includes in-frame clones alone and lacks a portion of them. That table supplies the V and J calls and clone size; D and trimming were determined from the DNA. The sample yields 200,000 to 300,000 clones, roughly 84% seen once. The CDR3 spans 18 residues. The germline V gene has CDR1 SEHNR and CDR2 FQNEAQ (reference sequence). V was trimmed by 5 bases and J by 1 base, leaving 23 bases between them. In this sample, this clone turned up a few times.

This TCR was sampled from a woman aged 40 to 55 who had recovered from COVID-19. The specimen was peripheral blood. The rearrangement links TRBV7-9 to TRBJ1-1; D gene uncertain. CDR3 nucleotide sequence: TGTGCCAGCAGCACGAGCCGAGTAGGCGAAGACACGAACACTGAAGCTTTCTTT. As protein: CASSTSRVGEDTNTEAFF.